The 32 T cell receptor beta chains listed next were all sequenced from one sample in a study of T cell repertoires in cytomegalovirus infection. TCRdb reprocessed the reads via MiXCR and lists one record per CDR3 protein. The table has about 890,000 distinct CDR3 sequences, roughly 30% seen once; the top ten hold 11% to 15%. These receptors' antigens are unknown. The material was cultured CD8+ T cells from PBMCs, obtained from culture after CMV antigen stimulation. These receptors originate from a human donor in good health (CMV status not recorded). Some clones in this sample may be carry-over from other donors' samples.

V gene TRBV19 combines with J gene TRBJ2-1; D may be TRBD1 (6 bases). CDR1 and CDR2 from the germline V gene are LNHDA and SQIVND (reference sequence). This CDR3 has 13 residues. Between the trimmed V and J ends, which lost 10 bases and 4 bases, there was a span of 14 bases. Here the CDR3 DNA reads TGTGCCACCTCCGGGACACTTTACAATGAGCAGTTCTTC. Protein sequence: CATSGTLYNEQFF. The full variable domain, in which reference TRBV19 and TRBJ2-1 provide the parts outside the CDR3, is DGGITQSPKYLFRKEGQNVTLSCEQNLNHDAMYWYRQDPGQGLRLIYYSQIVNDFQKGDIAEGYSVSREKKESFPLTVTSAQKNPTAFYLCATSGTLYNEQFFGPGTRLTVL.

This clonotype was seen a handful of times. The rearrangement uses TRBV6-2 or TRBV6-3 and TRBJ1-2; D might be TRBD1 (6 bases). The CDR3 runs 13 residues. V was shortened by 6 bases and J by 10 bases, with 18 bases between the two germline ends. Germline V CDR1 and CDR2: MNHEY, SVGEGT. The CDR3 nucleotides are TGTGCCAGCAGGCCACTTTACAGGGACCTCTACACCTTC. Translation: CASRPLYRDLYTF.

The chain has TRBV12-3 or TRBV12-4 and TRBJ2-1; D is unresolved. The CDR3 runs to 11 residues. V gave up 8 bases and J gave up 9 bases, with 11 bases separating them. CDR3 residues: CASGVWGEQFF. The CDR3 DNA sequence: TGTGCCAGCGGCGTATGGGGTGAGCAGTTCTTC.

In its sample, this clonotype was seen a few times. CDR3 in amino acids: CATSRDGTPAADTQYF. CDR3 bases: TGTGCCACCAGCAGAGACGGGACCCCCGCGGCAGATACGCAGTATTTT. This rearrangement joins TRBV15 to TRBJ2-3, with D perhaps being TRBD1 or TRBD2 (5 bases each). The germline V gene has CDR1 LNHNV and CDR2 YYDKDF (reference sequence). The CDR3 consists of 16 residues. The V end was cut by 0 bases, the J end by 4 bases, with 14 bases between.

V usage is TRBV9 and J usage is TRBJ2-2; 8 nucleotides align to TRBD1. The V and J ends lost 0 bases and 0 bases, in that order; junction bases with no gene match: 10. This CDR3 is 19 amino acids long. CDR1 and CDR2 (germline): SGDLS, YYNGEE. Here the CDR3 reads CASSVVGDRPDANTGELFF. For the CDR3, the DNA is TGTGCCAGCAGCGTAGTGGGGGACAGGCCTGACGCGAACACCGGGGAGCTGTTTTTT.

The CDR3 coding sequence is TGTGCCACCAGTGATCACCCCGGTGTCAGCACAGATACGCAGTATTTT. It specifies CATSDHPGVSTDTQYF. This chain links TRBV24-1 with TRBJ2-3; D is unclear. Germline V gene sequence: CDR1 KGHDR, CDR2 SFDVKD. The CDR3 length is 16 residues. V dropped 3 bases and J dropped 0 bases, with 12 bases sitting between them.

Notes on this clonotype: This may stem from a read error, because a much larger clone lies one nucleotide away. V gene TRBV7-6 combines with J gene TRBJ2-2; weak D call: TRBD2 (5 bases). Germline-derived CDR1 and CDR2 are SGHVS and FNYEAQ. This CDR3 comprises 15 residues. The CDR3 coding sequence is TGTGCCAGCAGCCCAAGAGGGTATCACACCGCGGAGCTGTTTTTT. Protein: CASSPRGYHTAELFF.

This clonotype was seen repeatedly, ten times or more. This chain's CDR3 is CASSLDPRGIRQPQHF. In DNA form, the CDR3 reads TGTGCCAGCAGCTTAGACCCCAGGGGAATACGTCAGCCCCAGCATTTT. The chain combines TRBV7-2 with TRBJ1-5, with D possibly TRBD1 on 6 matching bases. Germline CDR1 SGHTA, CDR2 FQGNSA. The germline V and J ends were trimmed by 1 base and 6 bases, with 16 bases remaining between them. The CDR3 extends over 16 amino acids.

The rearrangement links TRBV7-2 to TRBJ2-7, with a tentative D call TRBD1 (6 bases). There are 15 residues in the CDR3. V was pared by 6 bases and J by 7 bases, with 22 bases between. Germline V CDR1 and CDR2: SGHTA, FQGNSA. This CDR3 is CASSWGLQGMREQYF. The CDR3, as DNA: TGTGCCAGCAGTTGGGGCCTTCAGGGGATGAGGGAGCAGTACTTC.

Of note for this clonotype: One end of the junction does not line up with germline, which may come from a read error. In DNA form, the CDR3 reads TGTGCCAGCAGATTAGAGGGAGTGGATGGCTACACCTTC. Translated: CASRLEGVDGYTF. The genes are TRBV7-9 and TRBJ1-2; D gene unclear. The CDR3 has 13 amino acids. Germline CDR1 SEHNR, CDR2 FQNEAQ (reference sequence).

The rearrangement links TRBV27 to TRBJ2-1; D uncertain. Germline CDR1 is MNHEY and CDR2 is SMNVEV (reference sequence). There are 14 residues in the CDR3. Trimming left V 5 bases short and J 7 bases short, with 15 bases between. CDR3 loop: CASSPRTAANEQFF. In nucleotides, the CDR3 is TGTGCCAGCAGTCCCAGGACCGCGGCAAATGAGCAGTTCTTC.

A few counts support this clonotype. The chain couples TRBV5-5 to TRBJ1-1; D possibly corresponds to TRBD1 (5 bases). V was clipped by 0 bases and J by 6 bases, with 9 bases between them. Germline V CDR1 and CDR2: SGHKS, YYEKEE (reference sequence). This CDR3 spans 13 amino acids. DNA of the CDR3: TGTGCCAGCAGCTTGGGGGGGAAGCCTGAAGCTTTCTTT. It yields the protein CASSLGGKPEAFF.

This clonotype was found many times. The V gene is TRBV12-3 or TRBV12-4, the J gene TRBJ2-2, with 12 bases lining up with TRBD1. V trimming: 6 bases; J trimming: 7 bases; junction bases outside the gene matches: 9. The CDR3 has 16 amino acids. CDR3 DNA: TGTGCCAGCAGGGGGACAGGGGGCTCTTTGGTCGGGGAGCTGTTTTTT. It codes for CASRGTGGSLVGELFF.

This clonotype was recorded once. This may come from a read error, since a much larger clone is one base off. The rearrangement joins TRBV7-6 to TRBJ2-5; D is ambiguous. The CDR3 consists of 15 residues. CDR1 and CDR2 (germline): SGHVS, FNYEAQ. The CDR3: CANSLGMRSQETQYF. In DNA form, the CDR3 reads TGTGCCAACAGCTTAGGGATGAGGTCCCAAGAGACCCAGTACTTC.

Concerning this clonotype itself: The junction differs from germline at one of its ends, possibly a read error. Written as DNA, the CDR3 is TGTGCCAGCAGCGGACTTCAGGCGGGTCAGCCTCAGCATTTT. Translated: CASSGLQAGQPQHF. The genes are TRBV9 and TRBJ1-5; no clear D. This CDR3 is built from 14 residues. Germline CDR1 and CDR2: SGDLS and YYNGEE.

The chain is built from TRBV12-3 or TRBV12-4 and TRBJ1-1, with 7 bases aligning to TRBD1. J was trimmed by 7 bases and V by 5 bases; bases with no gene match: 7. The CDR3 spans 13 residues. CDR3 residues: CASSPTGRIEAFF. The CDR3 region has the DNA TGTGCCAGCAGTCCGACAGGGAGGATTGAAGCTTTCTTT.

This chain connects TRBV6-1 to TRBJ2-7; D not certain. Germline loops: CDR1 MNHNS, CDR2 SASEGT. Trimming removed 2 bases at V and 3 bases at J, with 14 bases between. This CDR3 contains 15 residues. The CDR3 here is CASSESPNLDYEQYF. DNA for the CDR3: TGTGCCAGCAGTGAATCGCCAAATTTGGACTACGAGCAGTACTTC.

Comment on this clonotype: It may be a read error: a sequence one base away is much more abundant. The rearrangement links TRBV7-2 to TRBJ2-5; weak D call: TRBD1 (5 bases). Germline CDR1 and CDR2: SGHTA and FQGNSA. The length of the CDR3 is 14 residues. As DNA, the CDR3 is TGTGCCGGCAGCCCTTACAGGATCCAAGAGACCCAGTACTTC. Translated, it gives CAGSPYRIQETQYF.

The chain links TRBV27 to TRBJ1-6; D may be TRBD1 (5 bases). Germline CDR1 MNHEY, CDR2 SMNVEV (reference sequence). The CDR3 is 17 amino acids. Trimming removed 6 bases from V and 0 bases from J, with 15 bases in between. The CDR3 coding sequence is TGTGCCAGCAGCGACAGTTCCATTAGCTCCTATAATTCACCCCTCCACTTT. Residues: CASSDSSISSYNSPLHF.

CDR3: CASSLYAEQFF. CDR3 DNA sequence: TGTGCCAGCAGTTTGTATGCTGAGCAGTTCTTC. The chain couples TRBV27 to TRBJ2-1; D is unresolved. The CDR3 consists of 11 residues. The V and J ends lost 3 bases and 9 bases respectively, with 6 bases between them. The V gene's germline CDR1 is MNHEY and CDR2 SMNVEV (reference sequence).

Of note for this clonotype: This may arise from a read error, as a much more abundant clone is one base away. The rearrangement links TRBV7-2 to TRBJ1-1, with 10 bases aligning to TRBD1. V dropped 7 bases and J dropped 1; count of bases not matched to a gene: 6. CDR1 SGHTA and CDR2 FQGNSA come from the germline V gene. This CDR3 has 15 amino acids. In DNA, the CDR3 is TGTGCCAGCATCGACTGGGACAGGGGGAACACTGAAGCTTTCTTT. Its translation is CASIDWDRGNTEAFF.

The V gene is TRBV6-2 or TRBV6-3, the J gene TRBJ2-5; 7 bases align to TRBD2. CDR1 and CDR2 from the germline V gene are MNHEY and SVGEGT. This CDR3 contains 13 residues. Trimming cost V 11 bases and J 2 bases; bases outside gene matches: 8. This CDR3 is CAAYKGGQETQYF. In DNA form, the CDR3 reads TGTGCCGCATATAAGGGAGGGCAAGAGACCCAGTACTTC.

The chain employs TRBV6-5 and TRBJ2-3; the D gene is possibly TRBD1 (6 bases). Trimming cost V 0 bases and J 0 bases, with 19 bases left between them. The CDR3 contains 19 residues. Germline loops: CDR1 MNHEY, CDR2 SVGAGI. The chain's CDR3 is CASSYSVASGQRSTDTQYF. The CDR3 bases are TGTGCCAGCAGTTACTCCGTGGCGTCGGGACAACGAAGCACAGATACGCAGTATTTT.

This clonotype was observed a few times. The CDR3 DNA sequence: TGTGCCAGCAGTTACTCGGGACAGGGGAATGGCTACACCTTC. As protein: CASSYSGQGNGYTF. The rearrangement joins TRBV6-5 to TRBJ1-2; TRBD1 matches 10 bases. Germline V gene data show CDR1 as MNHEY and CDR2 as SVGAGI. This CDR3 region has 14 residues. J was trimmed by 6 bases and V by 0 bases; bases with no gene match: 1.

The chain combines TRBV4-1 with TRBJ1-5; no firm D call. The germline CDR1 and CDR2 sequences are MGHRA and YSYEKL. The CDR3 contains 15 residues. V lost 4 bases to trimming and J lost 3 bases, with 13 bases between them. For the CDR3, the DNA is TGCGCCAGCAGCCCCGATCCGGAACTCAATCAGCCCCAGCATTTT. Amino acids: CASSPDPELNQPQHF.

The table lists this clonotype with a few counts. The chain is built from TRBV7-6 and TRBJ2-7; D is perhaps TRBD2 (7 bases). The CDR3 loop spans 15 amino acids. Germline V gene lookup returns CDR1 SGHVS and CDR2 FNYEAQ. V was shortened by 3 bases and J by 6 bases, with 18 bases between the two germline ends. CDR3 DNA sequence: TGTGCCAGCAGCTTGAGCCCTGGCGGGGGCGGCGAGCAGTACTTC. Translating gives CASSLSPGGGGEQYF.

This chain joins TRBV6-1 and TRBJ1-1, with D possibly TRBD1 on 6 matching bases. The CDR3 totals 13 residues. In germline, CDR1 is MNHNS, CDR2 SASEGT. V lost 8 bases and J 0 bases, leaving 10 bases between the germline ends. CDR3 sequence: CASAGGMNTEAFF. The DNA of the CDR3 is TGTGCCAGCGCGGGGGGCATGAACACTGAAGCTTTCTTT.

This clonotype appeared a few times. The chain recombines TRBV12-3 or TRBV12-4 with TRBJ1-4; a possible D gene is TRBD1 (6 bases). V was trimmed by 2 bases and J by 0 bases, leaving 10 bases between them. CDR3 length: 16 amino acids. This chain's CDR3 is CASSLKRDTTNEKLFF. The CDR3 nucleotides are TGTGCCAGCAGTTTAAAAAGGGACACAACTAATGAAAAACTGTTTTTT.

A note on this clonotype: A read error may produce the germline difference seen at one junction end. The chain's CDR3 is CVSSLRGGGTGIAAYGYTF. DNA for the CDR3: TGTGTCAGCAGCTTAAGGGGGGGTGGAACCGGGATCGCCGCGTATGGCTACACCTTC. V gene TRBV7-6 combines with J gene TRBJ1-2; tentatively, D is TRBD1 (6 bases). Germline assignment: CDR1 SGHVS and CDR2 FNYEAQ. This CDR3 region has 19 residues.

This clonotype was seen more than once but under ten times. The J gene is TRBJ1-4, the V gene TRBV12-3 or TRBV12-4, with D perhaps matching TRBD1 (6 bases). The germline V and J ends were trimmed by 6 bases and 7 bases, with 15 bases remaining between them. The CDR3 has 14 residues. The CDR3 here is CASSPGTRSEKLFF. Written as DNA, the CDR3 is TGTGCCAGCAGCCCCGGGACAAGGAGTGAAAAACTGTTTTTT.

This chain links TRBV2 with TRBJ2-7; 10 bases line up with TRBD1. The CDR3 spans 14 residues. Germline V CDR1 and CDR2: SNHLY, FYNNEI. As DNA, the CDR3 is TGTGCCAGCAGTGCGGGACAGGGGAACTACGAGCACTACGTC. Protein: CASSAGQGNYEHYV.

The V and J genes are TRBV27 and TRBJ2-3; D is perhaps TRBD1 or TRBD2 (5 bases each). V was clipped by 4 bases and J by 6 bases, with 17 bases between them. The germline V gene has CDR1 MNHEY and CDR2 SMNVEV (reference sequence). This CDR3 spans 15 amino acids. This chain's CDR3 is CASSYLRGARDTQYF. The DNA for the CDR3 is TGTGCCAGCAGTTACCTTCGAGGGGCTAGGGATACGCAGTATTTT.